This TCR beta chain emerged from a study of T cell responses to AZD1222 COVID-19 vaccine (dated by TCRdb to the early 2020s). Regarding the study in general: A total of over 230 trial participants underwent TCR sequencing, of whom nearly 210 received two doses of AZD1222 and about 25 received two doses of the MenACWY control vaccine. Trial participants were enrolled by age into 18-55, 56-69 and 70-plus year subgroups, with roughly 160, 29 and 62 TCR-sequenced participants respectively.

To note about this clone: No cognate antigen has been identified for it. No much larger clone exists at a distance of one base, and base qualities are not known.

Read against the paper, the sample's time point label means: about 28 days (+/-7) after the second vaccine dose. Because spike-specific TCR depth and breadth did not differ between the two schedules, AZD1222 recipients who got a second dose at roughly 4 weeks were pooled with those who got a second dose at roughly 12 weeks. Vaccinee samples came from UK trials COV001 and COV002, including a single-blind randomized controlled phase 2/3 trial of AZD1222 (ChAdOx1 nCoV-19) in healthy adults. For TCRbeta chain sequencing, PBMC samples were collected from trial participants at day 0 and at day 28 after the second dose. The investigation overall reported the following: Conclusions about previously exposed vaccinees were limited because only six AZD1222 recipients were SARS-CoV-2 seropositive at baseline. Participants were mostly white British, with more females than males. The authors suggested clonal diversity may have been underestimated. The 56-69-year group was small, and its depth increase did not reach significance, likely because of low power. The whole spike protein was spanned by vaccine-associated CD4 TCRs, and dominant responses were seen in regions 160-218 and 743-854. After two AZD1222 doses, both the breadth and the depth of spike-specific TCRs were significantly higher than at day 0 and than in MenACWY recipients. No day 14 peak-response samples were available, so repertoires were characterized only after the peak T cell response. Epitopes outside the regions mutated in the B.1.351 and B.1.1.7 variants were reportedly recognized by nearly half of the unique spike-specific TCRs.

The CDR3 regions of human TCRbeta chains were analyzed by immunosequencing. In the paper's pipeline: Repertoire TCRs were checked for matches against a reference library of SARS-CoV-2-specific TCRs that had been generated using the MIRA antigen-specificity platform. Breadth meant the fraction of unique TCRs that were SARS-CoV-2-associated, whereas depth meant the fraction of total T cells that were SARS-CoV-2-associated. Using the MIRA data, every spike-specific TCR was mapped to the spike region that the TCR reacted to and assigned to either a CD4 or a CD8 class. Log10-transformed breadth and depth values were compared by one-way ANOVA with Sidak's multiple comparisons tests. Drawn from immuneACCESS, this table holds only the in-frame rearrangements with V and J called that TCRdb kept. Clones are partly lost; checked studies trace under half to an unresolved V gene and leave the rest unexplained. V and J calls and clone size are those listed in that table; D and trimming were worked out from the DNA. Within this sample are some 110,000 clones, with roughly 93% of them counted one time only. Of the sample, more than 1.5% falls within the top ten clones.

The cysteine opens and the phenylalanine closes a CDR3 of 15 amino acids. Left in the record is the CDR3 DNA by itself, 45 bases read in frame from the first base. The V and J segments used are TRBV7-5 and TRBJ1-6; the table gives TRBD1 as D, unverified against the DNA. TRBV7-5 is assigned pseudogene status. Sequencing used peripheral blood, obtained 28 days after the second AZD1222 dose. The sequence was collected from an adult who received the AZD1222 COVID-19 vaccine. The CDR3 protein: CVRSLAGRLLTPLHF. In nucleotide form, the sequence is TGTGTCAGAAGCTTAGCTGGCAGGCTCCTCACGCCCCTCCACTTT.